The 25 T cell receptor beta chains reported below all come from one sample, sequenced in a study of T-cell reconstitution after alpha-beta-depleted transplantation in children. The library targeted TCRbeta and was prepared with unique molecular identifiers. TCRdb recomputed calls from the PCR reads with MiXCR, one row per CDR3 protein. The sample consists of about 470,000 distinct CDR3 sequences, roughly two fifths of them appearing once. Sequencing was performed on PBMCs, taken before TCRalphabeta/CD19-depleted stem cell transplant. The receptors shown here come from a girl aged 2-10 years with aplastic anemia, due to receive a stem cell transplant.

This clonotype was detected many times. The chain links TRBV7-9 to TRBJ2-7; D is perhaps TRBD1 (6 bases). V was clipped by 3 bases and J by 5 bases, with 11 bases between them. CDR1 and CDR2 from the germline V gene are SEHNR and FQNEAQ (reference sequence). The CDR3 is made up of 13 amino acids. The CDR3 DNA follows: TGTGCCAGCAGCTTTGAACAGGGCCACGAGCAGTACTTC. Its protein is CASSFEQGHEQYF.

This clonotype was observed a few times. J is TRBJ1-6 and V is TRBV7-6; D is uncertain. CDR3 size: 15 residues. Germline CDR1 reads SGHVS; CDR2 reads FNYEAQ. Trimming pared 2 bases from V and 10 bases from J, leaving 15 bases between. CDR3 region: CASSLWSGQESPLHF. CDR3 nucleotide sequence: TGTGCCAGCAGCTTATGGTCCGGGCAGGAATCACCCCTCCACTTT. The complete variable domain, with remaining parts taken from reference TRBV7-6 and TRBJ1-6, reads GAGVSQSPRYKVTKRGQDVALRCDPISGHVSLYWYRQALGQGPEFLTYFNYEAQQDKSGLPNDRFSAERPEGSISTLTIQRTEQRDSAMYRCASSLWSGQESPLHFGNGTRLTVT.

This clonotype was counted a few times. The CDR3, as DNA: TGTGCCACCAGTGGGGTGACTGCAAACTATGGCTACACCTTC. Translated: CATSGVTANYGYTF. The chain couples TRBV24-1 to TRBJ1-2, with D hard to call. This CDR3 region has 14 residues. Trimming took 5 bases from V and 2 from J, leaving 11 bases between them. The germline V gene encodes CDR1 KGHDR and CDR2 SFDVKD.

This clonotype has a count of ten or more. The V call is TRBV20-1, the J call TRBJ2-2, with 7 positions matching TRBD1. After removal of 5 bases from V and 5 bases from J, the junction contained 11 bases not matched to a gene. Germline V lookup: CDR1 DFQATT, CDR2 SNEGSKA (reference sequence). The CDR3 extends over 15 amino acids. CDR3 loop: CSAPPGRGFTGELFF. CDR3 bases: TGCAGTGCTCCCCCCGGCAGGGGGTTTACCGGGGAGCTGTTTTTT.

The chain employs TRBV28 and TRBJ2-7; D remains ambiguous. Trimming left V 7 bases short and J 3 bases short, with 16 bases between. The CDR3 runs to 14 residues. The germline CDR1 and CDR2 sequences are MDHEN and SYDVKM. Here the CDR3 DNA reads TGTGCCAGCATCCCGTCCAGATCCTACTACGAGCAGTACTTC. Translated, it gives CASIPSRSYYEQYF. Full variable domain (rest looked up from reference TRBV28 and TRBJ2-7): DVKVTQSSRYLVKRTGEKVFLECVQDMDHENMFWYRQDPGLGLRLIYFSYDVKMKEKGDIPEGYSVSREKKERFSLILESASTNQTSMYLCASIPSRSYYEQYFGPGTRLTVT.

This clonotype was detected ten times or more. CDR3 loop: CSAMGTEFEPQHF. The CDR3 DNA sequence: TGCAGTGCTATGGGGACAGAGTTTGAGCCCCAGCATTTT. The gene calls are TRBV20-1 and TRBJ1-5; 7 bases line up with TRBD1. The germline V gene encodes CDR1 DFQATT and CDR2 SNEGSKA (reference sequence). V lost 4 bases and J lost 8; bases outside the gene matches: 8. The CDR3 totals 13 residues.

In its sample, this clonotype was seen many times. The chain is built from TRBV7-9 and TRBJ2-3; 15 bases are shared with TRBD2. The CDR3 contains 15 residues. With 5 bases clipped from V and 8 bases from J, the junction kept 5 bases outside the gene matches. CDR1 is SEHNR, CDR2 FQNEAQ, per germline (reference sequence). CDR3 DNA: TGTGCCAGCAGCCCGGGACTAGCGGGAGGAGGTACGCAGTATTTT. As protein: CASSPGLAGGGTQYF.

CDR3 in amino acids: CASSYLPLFRTGGLETQYF. CDR3 sequence (DNA): TGTGCCAGCAGTTACTTACCGCTGTTTCGGACAGGGGGTTTAGAGACCCAGTACTTC. V usage is TRBV6-5 and J usage is TRBJ2-5, with 10 bases that match TRBD1. V gave up 1 base and J gave up 4 bases; unmatched junction bases: 15. Germline CDR1 reads MNHEY; CDR2 reads SVGAGI. The CDR3 is 19 amino acids.

This clonotype appeared a single time. V gene TRBV4-1 combines with J gene TRBJ2-4; D is unclear. The CDR3 has 16 residues. The germline V and J ends were trimmed by 4 bases and 0 bases, with 13 bases remaining between them. The germline CDR1 and CDR2 sequences are MGHRA and YSYEKL. The CDR3 DNA is TGCGCCAGCAGCCCCCTGGACGGAATAGCCAAAAACATTCAGTACTTC. It translates to CASSPLDGIAKNIQYF.

The chain recombines TRBV4-2 with TRBJ2-5, with D unresolved. The CDR3 is 16 residues long. Trimming removed 4 bases at V and 2 bases at J, with 17 bases between. Germline assignment: CDR1 LGHNA and CDR2 YNFKEQ. CDR3 nucleotide sequence: TGTGCCAGCAGCCGCACAAGGCAAGGCAGACAAGAGACCCAGTACTTC. Protein product: CASSRTRQGRQETQYF.

This chain uses TRBV20-1 with TRBJ2-1, with 11 bases that match TRBD2. This CDR3 is 15 amino acids long. V lost 0 bases to trimming and J lost 6 bases; unmatched junction nucleotides: 4. Germline CDR1 and CDR2: DFQATT and SNEGSKA (reference sequence). The CDR3 spells CSARERLAGGNEQFF. As DNA, the CDR3 is TGCAGTGCTAGAGAAAGGCTAGCGGGAGGCAATGAGCAGTTCTTC.

The chain recombines TRBV12-3 or TRBV12-4 with TRBJ2-7, with 11 bases lining up with TRBD1. After removal of 6 bases from V and 5 bases from J, the junction contained 6 bases not matched to a gene. This CDR3 comprises 14 residues. CDR3 residues: CASSLDRGLNEQYF. CDR3 DNA: TGTGCCAGCAGCCTGGACAGGGGGCTGAACGAGCAGTACTTC.

This clonotype was seen a handful of times. The chain uses TRBV6-5 and TRBJ2-1; unclear D gene. V was cut by 4 bases and J by 0 bases, with 7 bases left in between. CDR3 size: 14 residues. Germline V gene lookup returns CDR1 MNHEY and CDR2 SVGAGI. CDR3 sequence (DNA): TGTGCCAGCAGTTGGGAAAGCTCCTACAATGAGCAGTTCTTC. Its translation: CASSWESSYNEQFF.

This clonotype turned up a few times. V is TRBV10-3 and J is TRBJ2-3; tentatively, D is TRBD2 (6 bases). The CDR3 extends over 13 amino acids. Trimming pared 8 bases from V and 4 bases from J, leaving 13 bases between. Germline CDR1 and CDR2: ENHRY and SYGVKD. This CDR3 is CAIGAGGADTQYF. The CDR3 DNA reads as TGTGCCATCGGAGCGGGCGGGGCAGATACGCAGTATTTT.

The CDR3 region has the DNA TGTGCCTGGAGTCACCATGGACAGGAGCCCACAGATACGCAGTATTTT. This sequence encodes CAWSHHGQEPTDTQYF. The chain is built from TRBV30 and TRBJ2-3, with 7 nucleotides matching TRBD1. The CDR3 is made up of 16 amino acids. J lost 2 bases, V lost 2 bases, and 10 bases had no gene match. Germline lookup yields CDR1 GTSNPN and CDR2 SVGIG (reference sequence).

The chain is built from TRBV12-3 or TRBV12-4 and TRBJ2-7, with TRBD2 identical over 8 bases. CDR3 length: 16 residues. The V and J ends lost 5 bases and 3 bases, in that order; junction bases with no gene match: 12. CDR3 coding DNA: TGTGCCAGCAGTCCGGGGGGGGAAGGCTTCCACTACGAGCAGTACTTC. It specifies CASSPGGEGFHYEQYF.

This clonotype was observed at least ten times. The rearrangement joins TRBV20-1 to TRBJ2-7; either TRBD1 or TRBD2 may fit D (6 bases each). CDR1 is DFQATT and CDR2 is SNEGSKA in the germline V gene (reference sequence). The CDR3 consists of 12 residues. V was shortened by 6 bases and J by 5 bases, with 14 bases between the two germline ends. The CDR3 coding sequence is TGCAGTGCAACCAGGGGAGGCGACGAGCAGTACTTC. Protein product: CSATRGGDEQYF.

This clonotype turned up a few times. This chain uses TRBV4-1 with TRBJ2-7; TRBD1 agrees at 10 bases. Looked up from germline, CDR1 is MGHRA and CDR2 is YSYEKL. With 0 bases clipped from V and 6 bases from J, the junction kept 5 bases outside the gene matches. The CDR3 consists of 15 residues. The CDR3 loop reads CASSQEDRGRGEQYF. DNA for the CDR3: TGCGCCAGCAGCCAAGAGGACAGGGGGAGGGGCGAGCAGTACTTC.

The chain carries TRBV23-1 and TRBJ1-3, with D maybe TRBD1 (5 bases). TRBV23-1 is treated as an ORF (open reading frame) with a function not yet certain. CDR3 length: 17 residues. With 0 bases removed from V and 0 bases from J, the gap between germline ends came to 12 bases. The CDR3 sequence is CASSQSSGLSSGNTIYF. The CDR3 DNA sequence: TGCGCCAGCAGTCAATCCTCAGGGCTGAGCTCTGGAAACACCATATATTTT.

The J gene is TRBJ1-2, the V gene TRBV7-2; maybe TRBD1 (5 bases). The CDR3 has 14 residues. CDR1 is SGHTA, CDR2 FQGNSA, per germline. V lost 2 bases to trimming and J lost 8 bases, with 15 bases between them. The CDR3 here is CASSLLGDGEGYTF. CDR3 nucleotide sequence: TGTGCCAGCAGCTTATTAGGGGACGGTGAAGGCTACACCTTC. Looking up the rest from reference TRBV7-2 and TRBJ1-2 gives the full variable domain: GAGVSQSPSNKVTEKGKDVELRCDPISGHTALYWYRQSLGQGLEFLIYFQGNSAPDKSGLPSDRFSAERTGGSVSTLTIQRTQQEDSAVYLCASSLLGDGEGYTFGSGTRLTVV.

This clonotype appeared a few times. This sequence joins TRBV27 and TRBJ1-2; D uncertain. Trimming stripped 6 bases from V and 8 bases from J, with 10 bases between. CDR1 MNHEY and CDR2 SMNVEV come from the germline V gene (reference sequence). The CDR3 loop spans 11 amino acids. For the CDR3, the DNA is TGTGCCAGCAGCGGGTGGCAGGGCTACACCTTC. It is translated as CASSGWQGYTF.

The chain links TRBV5-1 to TRBJ2-1, with D unclear. The CDR3 consists of 13 residues. V shed 0 bases and J shed 11 bases, with 12 bases lying between them. Germline CDR1 reads SGHRS; CDR2 reads YFSETQ. The CDR3 DNA sequence: TGCGCCAGCAGCTTGGACTCCGGGCGAAAGCAGTTCTTC. Protein sequence: CASSLDSGRKQFF.

J is TRBJ1-2 and V is TRBV18, with TRBD1 identical over 7 bases. This CDR3 has 13 residues. Losses at the gene ends were 2 bases for V and 8 bases for J; bases not matched to a gene: 5. Germline V gene sequence: CDR1 KGHSH, CDR2 LQKENI. The CDR3 sequence: CASSPRTGGGYTF. In nucleotides, the CDR3 is TGTGCCAGCTCACCAAGGACAGGAGGAGGCTACACCTTC.

The J gene is TRBJ2-1, the V gene TRBV2; possible D gene TRBD2, 6 bases. V lost 6 bases, J lost 7 bases, and 19 bases lay in between. The CDR3 sequence is 15 residues long. Looked up from germline, CDR1 is SNHLY and CDR2 is FYNNEI. For the CDR3, the DNA is TGTGCCAGCAGACCTATAGCGGAAAGGTGGAATGAGCAGTTCTTC. Amino acids: CASRPIAERWNEQFF.

In its sample, this clonotype was seen a few times. The V and J genes are TRBV5-6 and TRBJ2-3; TRBD1 is a possible D gene (6 bases). Germline loops: CDR1 SGHDT, CDR2 YYEEEE. The CDR3 is 15 amino acids. V lost 4 bases, J lost 4 bases, and 16 bases lay in between. CDR3 in DNA: TGTGCCAGCAGCCGGGACGAAGGGGGTTCAGATACGCAGTATTTT. Residues: CASSRDEGGSDTQYF.